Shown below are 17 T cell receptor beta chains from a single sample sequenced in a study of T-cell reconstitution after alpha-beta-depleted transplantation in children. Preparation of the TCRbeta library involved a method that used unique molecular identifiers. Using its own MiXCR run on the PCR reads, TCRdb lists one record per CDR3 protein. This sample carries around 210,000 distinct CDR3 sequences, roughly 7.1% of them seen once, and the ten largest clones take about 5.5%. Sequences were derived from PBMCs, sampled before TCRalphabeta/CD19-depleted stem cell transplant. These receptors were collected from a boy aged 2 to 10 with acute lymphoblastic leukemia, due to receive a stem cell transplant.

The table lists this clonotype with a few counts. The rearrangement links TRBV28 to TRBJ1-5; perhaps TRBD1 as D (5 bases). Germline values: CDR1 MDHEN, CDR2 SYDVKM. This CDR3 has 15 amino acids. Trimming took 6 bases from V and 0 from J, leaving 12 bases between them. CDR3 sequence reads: CASSPRGYSNQPQHF. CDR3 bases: TGTGCCAGCAGCCCAAGGGGATATAGCAATCAGCCCCAGCATTTT.

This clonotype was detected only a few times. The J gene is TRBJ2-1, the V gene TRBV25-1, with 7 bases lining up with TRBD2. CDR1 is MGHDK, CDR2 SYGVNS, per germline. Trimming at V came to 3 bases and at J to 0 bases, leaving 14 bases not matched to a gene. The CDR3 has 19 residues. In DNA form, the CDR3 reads TGTGCCAGCAGTGAGGCTAGCGGCCCGTCCCAGAGCTCCTACAATGAGCAGTTCTTC. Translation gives CASSEASGPSQSSYNEQFF.

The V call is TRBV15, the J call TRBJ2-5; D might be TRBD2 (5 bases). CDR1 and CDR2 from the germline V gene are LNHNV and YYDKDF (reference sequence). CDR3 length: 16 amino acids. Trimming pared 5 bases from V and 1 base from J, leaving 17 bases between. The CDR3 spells CATSAGRAAGQETQYF. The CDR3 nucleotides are TGTGCCACCAGCGCCGGGCGAGCCGCGGGCCAAGAGACCCAGTACTTC.

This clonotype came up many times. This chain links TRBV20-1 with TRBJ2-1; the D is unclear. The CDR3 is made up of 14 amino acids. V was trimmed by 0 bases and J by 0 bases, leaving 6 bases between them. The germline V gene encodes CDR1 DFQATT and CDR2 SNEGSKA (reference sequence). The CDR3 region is CSARDHSSYNEQFF. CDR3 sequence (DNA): TGCAGTGCTAGAGATCACAGCTCCTACAATGAGCAGTTCTTC.

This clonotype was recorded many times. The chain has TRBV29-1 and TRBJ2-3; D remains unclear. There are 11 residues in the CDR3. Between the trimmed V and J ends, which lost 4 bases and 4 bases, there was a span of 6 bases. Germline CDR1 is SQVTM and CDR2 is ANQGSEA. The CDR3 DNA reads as TGCAGCGTTGGAGTCGCAGATACGCAGTATTTT. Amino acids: CSVGVADTQYF.

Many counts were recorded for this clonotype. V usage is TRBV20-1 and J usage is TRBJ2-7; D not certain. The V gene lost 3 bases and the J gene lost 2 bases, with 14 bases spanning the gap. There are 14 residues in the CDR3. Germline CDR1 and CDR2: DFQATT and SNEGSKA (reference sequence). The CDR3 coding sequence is TGCAGTGCTAGGGAGACAAGACCTACCTACGAGCAGTACTTC. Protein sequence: CSARETRPTYEQYF.

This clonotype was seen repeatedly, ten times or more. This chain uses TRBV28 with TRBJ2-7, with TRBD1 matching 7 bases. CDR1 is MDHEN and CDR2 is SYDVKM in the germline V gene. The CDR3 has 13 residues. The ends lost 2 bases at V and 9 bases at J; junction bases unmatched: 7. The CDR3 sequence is CASSLGTAKWQYF. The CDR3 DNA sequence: TGTGCCAGCAGTTTAGGGACAGCCAAGTGGCAGTACTTC.

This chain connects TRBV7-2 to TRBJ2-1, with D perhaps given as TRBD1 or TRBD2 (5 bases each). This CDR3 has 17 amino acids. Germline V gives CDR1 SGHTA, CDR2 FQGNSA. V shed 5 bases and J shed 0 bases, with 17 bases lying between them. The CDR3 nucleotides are TGTGCCAGCAGCCTTGCCGGGACCGCGAGCTCCTACAATGAGCAGTTCTTC. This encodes CASSLAGTASSYNEQFF.

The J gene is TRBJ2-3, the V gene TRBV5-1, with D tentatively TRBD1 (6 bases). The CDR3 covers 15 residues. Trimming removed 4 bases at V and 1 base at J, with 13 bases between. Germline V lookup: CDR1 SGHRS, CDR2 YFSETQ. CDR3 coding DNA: TGCGCCAGCAGCGAAGGACAGCCTGGCACAGATACGCAGTATTTT. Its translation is CASSEGQPGTDTQYF.

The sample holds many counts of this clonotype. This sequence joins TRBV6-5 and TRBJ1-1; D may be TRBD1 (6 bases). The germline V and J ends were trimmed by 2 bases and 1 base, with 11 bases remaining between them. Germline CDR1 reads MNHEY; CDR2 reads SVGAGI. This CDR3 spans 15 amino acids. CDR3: CASSYGGLANTEAFF. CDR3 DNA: TGTGCCAGCAGTTACGGGGGGCTGGCGAACACTGAAGCTTTCTTT.

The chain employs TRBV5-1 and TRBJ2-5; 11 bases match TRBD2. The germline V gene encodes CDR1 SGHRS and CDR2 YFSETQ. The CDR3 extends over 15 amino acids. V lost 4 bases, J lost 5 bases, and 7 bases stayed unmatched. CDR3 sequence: CASSIAGGPVETQYF. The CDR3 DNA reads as TGCGCCAGCAGCATAGCGGGGGGGCCGGTGGAGACCCAGTACTTC. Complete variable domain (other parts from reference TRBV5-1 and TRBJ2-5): KAGVTQTPRYLIKTRGQQVTLSCSPISGHRSVSWYQQTPGQGLQFLFEYFSETQRNKGNFPGRFSGRQFSNSRSEMNVSTLELGDSALYLCASSIAGGPVETQYFGPGTRLLVL.

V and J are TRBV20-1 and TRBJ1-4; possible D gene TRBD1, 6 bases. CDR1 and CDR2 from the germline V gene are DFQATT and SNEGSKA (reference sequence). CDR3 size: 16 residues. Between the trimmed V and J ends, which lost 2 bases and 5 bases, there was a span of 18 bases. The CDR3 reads CSARWGRGVGNEKLFF. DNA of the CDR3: TGCAGTGCTAGATGGGGAAGGGGGGTCGGGAATGAAAAACTGTTTTTT.

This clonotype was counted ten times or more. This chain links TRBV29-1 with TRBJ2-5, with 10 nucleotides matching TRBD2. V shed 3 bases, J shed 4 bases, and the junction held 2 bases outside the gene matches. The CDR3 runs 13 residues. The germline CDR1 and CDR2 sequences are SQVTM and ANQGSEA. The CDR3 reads CSVERTSGETQYF. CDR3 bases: TGCAGCGTTGAGAGGACTAGCGGAGAGACCCAGTACTTC.

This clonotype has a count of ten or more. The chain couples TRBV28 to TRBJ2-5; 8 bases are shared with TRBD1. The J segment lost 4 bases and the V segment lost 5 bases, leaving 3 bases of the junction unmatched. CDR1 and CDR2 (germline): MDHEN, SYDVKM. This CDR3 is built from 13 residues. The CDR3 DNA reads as TGTGCCAGCAGTCACAGGGGGTCAGAGACCCAGTACTTC. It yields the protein CASSHRGSETQYF.

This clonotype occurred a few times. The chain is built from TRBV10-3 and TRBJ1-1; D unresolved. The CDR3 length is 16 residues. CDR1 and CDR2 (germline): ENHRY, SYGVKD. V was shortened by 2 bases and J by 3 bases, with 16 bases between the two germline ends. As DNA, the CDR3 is TGTGCCATCAGTGAGAATCCCCCCGGGAGGCACACTGAAGCTTTCTTT. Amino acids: CAISENPPGRHTEAFF.

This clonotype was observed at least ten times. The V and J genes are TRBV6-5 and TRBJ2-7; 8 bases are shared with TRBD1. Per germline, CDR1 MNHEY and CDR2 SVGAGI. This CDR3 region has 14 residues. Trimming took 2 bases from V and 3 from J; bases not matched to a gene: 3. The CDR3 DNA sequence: TGTGCCAGCAGTTACGGGACAGGAGTCTACGAGCAGTACTTC. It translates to CASSYGTGVYEQYF.

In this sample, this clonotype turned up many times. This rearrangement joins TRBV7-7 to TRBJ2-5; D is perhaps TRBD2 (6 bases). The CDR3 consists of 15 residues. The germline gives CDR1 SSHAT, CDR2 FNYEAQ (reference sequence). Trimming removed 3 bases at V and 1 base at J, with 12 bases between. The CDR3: CASSFTGALQETQYF. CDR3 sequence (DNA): TGTGCCAGCAGCTTTACGGGAGCTCTCCAAGAGACCCAGTACTTC.